These 12 T cell receptor beta chains came from one sample sequenced in a study of technical replicates of blood from several donors. The method was immunoSEQ multiplex PCR; TCRdb's version includes in-frame clones alone and lacks a portion of them. The table includes under 100,000 clones, under 97% detected once. The sample taken for sequencing was T cells isolated from PBMCs. These receptors all come from a human donor in good health.

Written as DNA, the CDR3 is TGTGCCAGCAGGGACACCGTTTTATATGAGCAGTTCTTC. It encodes CASRDTVLYEQFF. The chain uses TRBV5-8 and TRBJ2-1, with a possible D match to TRBD1 (5 bases). CDR3 length equals 13 residues. The V and J ends lost 5 bases and 8 bases respectively, with 14 bases between them. Germline V lookup: CDR1 SGHTS, CDR2 YDEGEE. Variable domain in full (rest from reference TRBV5-8 and TRBJ2-1): EAGVTQSPTHLIKTRGQQATLRCSPISGHTSVYWYQQALGLGLQFLLWYDEGEERNRGNFPPRFSGRQFPNYSSELNVNALELEDSALYLCASRDTVLYEQFFGPGTRLTVL.

This chain joins TRBV10-1 and TRBJ2-2; weak D call: TRBD2 (5 bases). Germline V gene sequence: CDR1 WNHNN, CDR2 SYGVQD (reference sequence). The CDR3 is 15 residues long. The germline V and J ends were trimmed by 1 base and 5 bases, with 11 bases remaining between them. CDR3 in DNA: TGCGCCAGCAGTGAGTGGGGAGAGAGGACCGGGGAGCTGTTTTTT. Translating it yields CASSEWGERTGELFF.

This chain uses TRBV27 with TRBJ1-2, with a possible D match to TRBD1 (5 bases). V gave up 5 bases and J gave up 5 bases, with 12 bases separating them. This CDR3 has 13 residues. The germline V gene has CDR1 MNHEY and CDR2 SMNVEV (reference sequence). CDR3 loop: CASSRRGGYGYTF. The CDR3 DNA reads TGTGCCAGCAGTCGAAGGGGAGGGTATGGCTACACCTTC.

V and J are TRBV12-5 and TRBJ2-1; 11 nucleotides match TRBD2. The V gene end was trimmed by 6 bases and the J gene end by 5 bases; junction bases not matched to a gene: 6. The CDR3 is made up of 15 amino acids. The germline V gene has CDR1 LGHNT and CDR2 FRNRAP. CDR3 nucleotide sequence: TGTGCTAGTGGCCCGACTAGCGGGGAGCACAATGAGCAGTTCTTC. As protein: CASGPTSGEHNEQFF.

This clone was picked up one time. The chain joins TRBV7-9 to TRBJ2-7; 7 nucleotides agree with TRBD1. This CDR3 comprises 14 residues. Germline CDR1 reads SEHNR; CDR2 reads FQNEAQ (reference sequence). V was pared by 4 bases and J by 6 bases, with 9 bases of the junction left unmatched. The CDR3 here is CASSSYRGKGEQYF. The CDR3 nucleotides are TGTGCCAGCAGCTCATACAGGGGTAAGGGCGAGCAGTACTTC.

This chain links TRBV29-1 with TRBJ2-7; the match to TRBD2 covers 9 bases. This CDR3 spans 14 amino acids. The V gene end was trimmed by 1 base and the J gene end by 1 base; junction bases not matched to a gene: 2. Germline values: CDR1 SQVTM, CDR2 ANQGSEA. The chain's CDR3 is CSVEVAGGSYEQYF. In DNA form, the CDR3 reads TGCAGCGTTGAAGTGGCGGGAGGGTCCTACGAGCAGTACTTC.

The rearrangement uses TRBV2 and TRBJ2-1; no clear D. In germline, CDR1 is SNHLY, CDR2 FYNNEI. The CDR3 is 13 residues long. Trimming took 3 bases from V and 5 from J, leaving 8 bases between them. CDR3 in DNA: TGTGCCAGCAGTGATCGGCTAGACAATGAGCAGTTCTTC. Its translation: CASSDRLDNEQFF.

This chain joins TRBV19 and TRBJ2-7; perhaps TRBD1 as D (6 bases). Trimming shortened V by 5 bases and J by 0 bases, and 8 bases separated the two germline ends. Germline CDR1 reads LNHDA; CDR2 reads SQIVND (reference sequence). The CDR3 loop spans 13 amino acids. The CDR3 here is CASSSDSSYEQYF. CDR3 sequence (DNA): TGTGCCAGTAGTTCGGACAGCTCCTACGAGCAGTACTTC. The whole variable domain, remainder taken from reference TRBV19 and TRBJ2-7, is DGGITQSPKYLFRKEGQNVTLSCEQNLNHDAMYWYRQDPGQGLRLIYYSQIVNDFQKGDIAEGYSVSREKKESFPLTVTSAQKNPTAFYLCASSSDSSYEQYFGPGTRLTVT.

This clone was observed a single time. This rearrangement joins TRBV15 to TRBJ1-5; D not resolved. V dropped 0 bases and J dropped 4 bases, with 10 bases sitting between them. CDR1 and CDR2 from the germline V gene are LNHNV and YYDKDF (reference sequence). The CDR3 consists of 15 residues. CDR3 DNA: TGTGCCACCAGCAGAGATACATCGATTAATCAGCCCCAGCATTTT. Translated: CATSRDTSINQPQHF.

The chain couples TRBV12-5 to TRBJ2-1; no definite D call. Germline assignment: CDR1 LGHNT and CDR2 FRNRAP. V lost 2 bases to trimming and J lost 8 bases, with 4 bases between them. The CDR3 is made up of 11 amino acids. CDR3 sequence reads: CASGLLDEQFF. The DNA for the CDR3 is TGTGCTAGTGGTTTGCTAGATGAGCAGTTCTTC. The full variable domain, its missing parts supplied by reference TRBV12-5 and TRBJ2-1, is DARVTQTPRHKVTEMGQEVTMRCQPILGHNTVFWYRQTMMQGLELLAYFRNRAPLDDSGMPKDRFSAEMPDATLATLKIQPSEPRDSAVYFCASGLLDEQFFGPGTRLTVL.

The chain employs TRBV28 and TRBJ1-4, with unresolved D. Trimming shortened V by 3 bases and J by 6 bases, and 11 bases separated the two germline ends. CDR1 and CDR2 from the germline V gene are MDHEN and SYDVKM. This CDR3 has 14 amino acids. The DNA of the CDR3 is TGTGCCAGCAGTTTCGCGGTACGTGATGAAAAACTGTTTTTT. Translation gives CASSFAVRDEKLFF. Supplemented by reference TRBV28 and TRBJ1-4, the full variable domain reads DVKVTQSSRYLVKRTGEKVFLECVQDMDHENMFWYRQDPGLGLRLIYFSYDVKMKEKGDIPEGYSVSREKKERFSLILESASTNQTSMYLCASSFAVRDEKLFFGSGTQLSVL.

The gene calls are TRBV28 and TRBJ1-2, with TRBD1 as a possible D gene (6 bases). Germline assignment: CDR1 MDHEN and CDR2 SYDVKM. The CDR3 contains 13 residues. V lost 4 bases to trimming and J lost 5 bases, with 11 bases between them. The CDR3 is CASSSQGVYGYTF. The CDR3 DNA reads as TGTGCCAGCAGTTCACAGGGCGTGTATGGCTACACCTTC.